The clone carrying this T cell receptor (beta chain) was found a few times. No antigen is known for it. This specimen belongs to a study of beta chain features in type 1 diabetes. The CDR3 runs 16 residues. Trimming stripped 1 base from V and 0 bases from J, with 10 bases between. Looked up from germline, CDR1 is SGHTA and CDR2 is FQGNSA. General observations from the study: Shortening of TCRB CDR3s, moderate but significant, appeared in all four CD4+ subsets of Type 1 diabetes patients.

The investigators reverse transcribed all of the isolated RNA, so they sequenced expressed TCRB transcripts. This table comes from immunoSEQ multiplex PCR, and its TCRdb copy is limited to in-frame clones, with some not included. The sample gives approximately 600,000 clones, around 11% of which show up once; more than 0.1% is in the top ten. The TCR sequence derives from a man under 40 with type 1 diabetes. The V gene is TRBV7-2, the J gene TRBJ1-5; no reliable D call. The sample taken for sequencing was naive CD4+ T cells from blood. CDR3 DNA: TGTGCCAGCAGCTTAGGGGCCAGGAATAGCAATCAGCCCCAGCATTTT. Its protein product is CASSLGARNSNQPQHF.